These T cell receptor beta chains were read from a single sample in a study of graft-versus-host responses after intestinal transplantation. The assay was immunoSEQ multiplex PCR, and TCRdb's table has in-frame clones only and misses some. The sample includes 20,000 to 25,000 clones, just under 45% of them seen just once. Sequencing used alloreactive CD8+ T cells from a mixed lymphocyte reaction culture, obtained before transplantation. The source of these receptors is a human patient who was an organ donor for intestinal transplantation. Both conserved end residues are part of each CDR3. Each record gives: V gene, clone size, D gene, J gene, CDR3 protein, CDR3 DNA. A D gene is named only where the DNA matches it firmly. The size of a clone is reported for some rows only, either as once, few or many, or as a class for expanded clones.

v_gene: TRBV7-7; abundance: .; d_gene: .; j_gene: TRBJ2-5; CDR3aa: CASSQFGRFVETQYF; CDR3nt: TGTGCTAGCAGCCAATTCGGGAGATTTGTGGAGACCCAGTACTTC
v_gene: TRBV30; abundance: .; d_gene: .; j_gene: TRBJ2-1; CDR3aa: CAWSVIVTFESPQFF; CDR3nt: TGTGCCTGGAGTGTAATCGTGACATTCGAATCCCCGCAGTTCTTC
v_gene: TRBV10-3; abundance: .; d_gene: .; j_gene: TRBJ2-7; CDR3aa: CAIDSGGYEQYF; CDR3nt: TGTGCCATCGATAGCGGAGGGTACGAGCAGTACTTC
v_gene: TRBV7-6; abundance: .; d_gene: .; j_gene: TRBJ1-3; CDR3aa: CASSPNTGLTGNTIYF; CDR3nt: TGTGCCAGCAGCCCCAACACAGGGCTTACTGGAAACACCATATATTTT
v_gene: TRBV30; abundance: .; d_gene: TRBD1; j_gene: TRBJ2-1; CDR3aa: CAWSAGQGGEQFF; CDR3nt: TGTGCCTGGAGTGCCGGACAGGGTGGTGAGCAGTTCTTC
v_gene: TRBV18; abundance: .; d_gene: TRBD1; j_gene: TRBJ1-3; CDR3aa: CASSQTGAGSGNTIYF; CDR3nt: TGTGCCAGCTCACAAACAGGGGCCGGCTCTGGAAACACCATATATTTT
v_gene: TRBV19; abundance: few; d_gene: .; j_gene: TRBJ2-7; CDR3aa: CASSEDGAYEQYF; CDR3nt: TGTGCCAGTAGCGAAGACGGAGCCTACGAGCAGTACTTC
v_gene: TRBV4-2; abundance: .; d_gene: .; j_gene: TRBJ2-1; CDR3aa: CASSLQGVGVTHNEQFF; CDR3nt: TGTGCCAGCAGCCTCCAAGGGGTGGGGGTGACCCACAATGAGCAGTTCTTC
v_gene: TRBV5-1; abundance: .; d_gene: .; j_gene: TRBJ2-7; CDR3aa: CASSLAQGYEQYF; CDR3nt: TGCGCCAGCAGCTTGGCGCAGGGCTACGAGCAGTACTTC
v_gene: TRBV6-1; abundance: .; d_gene: .; j_gene: TRBJ2-5; CDR3aa: CASSPEGSGAQYF; CDR3nt: TGTGCCAGCAGTCCCGAGGGGTCGGGGGCCCAGTACTTC
v_gene: TRBV27; abundance: .; d_gene: TRBD1; j_gene: TRBJ1-2; CDR3aa: CATINLAGTGAYGYTF; CDR3nt: TGTGCCACCATCAATCTGGCCGGGACAGGGGCCTATGGCTACACCTTC
v_gene: TRBV9; abundance: medium-sized; d_gene: TRBD2; j_gene: TRBJ2-1; CDR3aa: CASSGTSGYNEQFF; CDR3nt: TGTGCCAGCAGCGGGACTAGCGGCTACAATGAGCAGTTCTTC
v_gene: TRBV28; abundance: once; d_gene: .; j_gene: TRBJ2-1; CDR3aa: CASSMDWSSYNEQFF; CDR3nt: TGTGCCAGCAGCATGGACTGGAGCTCCTACAATGAGCAGTTCTTC
v_gene: TRBV6-1; abundance: .; d_gene: .; j_gene: TRBJ2-3; CDR3aa: CASTRRLDPTDTQYF; CDR3nt: TGTGCCAGCACCCGGAGACTAGATCCCACAGATACGCAGTATTTT
v_gene: TRBV2; abundance: once; d_gene: .; j_gene: TRBJ1-2; CDR3aa: CASRGYFHGGYTF; CDR3nt: TGTGCCAGCAGGGGGTACTTTCACGGTGGCTACACCTTC
v_gene: TRBV27; abundance: .; d_gene: .; j_gene: TRBJ1-6; CDR3aa: CASSLCPGDNSPLHF; CDR3nt: TGTGCCAGCAGTCTCTGTCCGGGGGACAATTCACCCCTCCACTTT
v_gene: TRBV5-6; abundance: .; d_gene: .; j_gene: TRBJ1-2; CDR3aa: CASSPPLDTRYLYGYTF; CDR3nt: TGTGCCAGCAGCCCGCCCCTGGACACCCGCTACCTCTATGGCTACACCTTC
v_gene: TRBV5-1; abundance: .; d_gene: .; j_gene: TRBJ2-7; CDR3aa: CASSFSFRTYYEQYF; CDR3nt: TGCGCCAGCAGCTTCTCGTTTCGGACATACTACGAGCAGTACTTC
v_gene: TRBV9; abundance: .; d_gene: .; j_gene: TRBJ2-4; CDR3aa: CASKAYSNIQYF; CDR3nt: TGTGCCAGCAAAGCCTACTCAAACATTCAGTACTTC
v_gene: TRBV2; abundance: .; d_gene: .; j_gene: TRBJ2-7; CDR3aa: CASRMVDEQYF; CDR3nt: TGTGCCAGCAGGATGGTCGACGAGCAGTACTTC
v_gene: TRBV4-2; abundance: .; d_gene: .; j_gene: TRBJ2-3; CDR3aa: CASSQSPPGDTQYF; CDR3nt: TGTGCCAGCAGCCAAAGCCCACCCGGTGATACGCAGTATTTT
v_gene: TRBV27; abundance: few; d_gene: TRBD1; j_gene: TRBJ2-7; CDR3aa: CASSSGTGGDEQYF; CDR3nt: TGTGCCAGCAGTTCGGGGACAGGGGGCGACGAGCAGTACTTC
v_gene: TRBV6-6; abundance: .; d_gene: TRBD1; j_gene: TRBJ1-2; CDR3aa: CASSSWDRGSYGYTF; CDR3nt: TGTGCCAGCAGTTCCTGGGACAGGGGGTCCTATGGCTACACCTTC
v_gene: TRBV27; abundance: once; d_gene: TRBD2; j_gene: TRBJ2-1; CDR3aa: CASTGGGGEQFF; CDR3nt: TGTGCCAGCACGGGAGGGGGGGGAGAGCAGTTCTTC
v_gene: TRBV4-3; abundance: .; d_gene: .; j_gene: TRBJ2-5; CDR3aa: CASSQAAGKTQYF; CDR3nt: TGCGCCAGCAGCCAAGCTGCCGGGAAGACCCAGTACTTC
v_gene: TRBV18; abundance: .; d_gene: TRBD1; j_gene: TRBJ1-1; CDR3aa: CASSLLQGATEAFF; CDR3nt: TGTGCCAGCTCACTCCTACAGGGGGCAACTGAAGCTTTCTTT
v_gene: TRBV5-4; abundance: .; d_gene: TRBD2; j_gene: TRBJ2-7; CDR3aa: CASSFDSGSDEQYF; CDR3nt: TGTGCCAGCAGCTTTGATAGCGGGAGTGACGAGCAGTACTTC
v_gene: TRBV30; abundance: once; d_gene: .; j_gene: TRBJ1-1; CDR3aa: CAWQGFNTEAFF; CDR3nt: TGTGCCTGGCAGGGGTTCAACACTGAAGCTTTCTTT
v_gene: TRBV5-1; abundance: .; d_gene: .; j_gene: TRBJ2-1; CDR3aa: CASSPRTPIRQFF; CDR3nt: TGCGCCAGCAGCCCGAGGACGCCCATTAGGCAGTTCTTC
v_gene: TRBV2; abundance: few; d_gene: TRBD1; j_gene: TRBJ2-7; CDR3aa: CASSHPQGASYEQYF; CDR3nt: TGTGCCAGCAGTCACCCACAGGGGGCCTCCTACGAGCAGTACTTC
v_gene: TRBV6-9; abundance: .; d_gene: .; j_gene: TRBJ2-2; CDR3aa: CASRRPGLNTGELFF; CDR3nt: TGTGCCAGCAGAAGGCCCGGACTGAACACCGGGGAGCTGTTTTTT
v_gene: TRBV7-2; abundance: few; d_gene: .; j_gene: TRBJ1-5; CDR3aa: CASSFIRGIQPQHF; CDR3nt: TGTGCCAGCAGCTTTATACGGGGGATCCAGCCCCAGCATTTT
v_gene: TRBV4-3; abundance: .; d_gene: .; j_gene: TRBJ2-2; CDR3aa: CASSPIEHTGELFF; CDR3nt: TGCGCCAGCAGCCCCATAGAGCACACCGGGGAGCTGTTTTTT
v_gene: TRBV25-1; abundance: few; d_gene: .; j_gene: TRBJ1-1; CDR3aa: CASSAHWDTEAFF; CDR3nt: TGTGCCAGCAGTGCACATTGGGACACTGAAGCTTTCTTT
v_gene: TRBV7-9; abundance: .; d_gene: .; j_gene: TRBJ2-3; CDR3aa: CASSLGLLAETDTQYF; CDR3nt: TGTGCCAGCAGCTTAGGTCTATTAGCGGAGACAGATACGCAGTATTTT
v_gene: TRBV27; abundance: .; d_gene: .; j_gene: TRBJ2-4; CDR3aa: CASRGHLRGKNIQYF; CDR3nt: TGTGCCAGCAGAGGTCATCTCCGAGGCAAAAACATTCAGTACTTC
v_gene: TRBV9; abundance: few; d_gene: .; j_gene: TRBJ2-1; CDR3aa: CASNPGGPTEQFF; CDR3nt: TGTGCCAGCAACCCCGGCGGGCCGACCGAGCAGTTCTTC
v_gene: TRBV5-1; abundance: .; d_gene: .; j_gene: TRBJ2-7; CDR3aa: CASSAGALRYEQYF; CDR3nt: TGCGCCAGCAGCGCCGGGGCCCTTCGATACGAGCAGTACTTC
v_gene: TRBV7-9; abundance: .; d_gene: TRBD2; j_gene: TRBJ2-7; CDR3aa: CASSQGLAYEQYF; CDR3nt: TGCGCCAGCAGCCAAGGACTAGCCTACGAGCAGTACTTC
v_gene: TRBV27; abundance: .; d_gene: .; j_gene: TRBJ2-3; CDR3aa: CASSLLTGSGPDTQYF; CDR3nt: TGTGCCAGCAGTTTACTTACCGGATCGGGCCCCGATACGCAGTATTTT
v_gene: TRBV10-3; abundance: .; d_gene: .; j_gene: TRBJ1-2; CDR3aa: CAISTNSPLGQGLYGYTF; CDR3nt: TGTGCCATCAGTACCAATTCACCCTTAGGGCAGGGACTCTATGGCTACACCTTC
v_gene: TRBV29-1; abundance: few; d_gene: .; j_gene: TRBJ2-5; CDR3aa: CSVGRTPPEETQYF; CDR3nt: TGCAGCGTTGGAAGAACACCGCCGGAGGAGACCCAGTACTTC
v_gene: TRBV9; abundance: .; d_gene: .; j_gene: TRBJ2-3; CDR3aa: CASSVAIREPTDTQYF; CDR3nt: TGTGCCAGCAGCGTAGCTATCAGGGAGCCCACAGATACGCAGTATTTT
v_gene: TRBV28; abundance: few; d_gene: TRBD1; j_gene: TRBJ1-5; CDR3aa: CASSFGTGKKPQHF; CDR3nt: TGTGCCAGCAGTTTCGGGACAGGTAAGAAGCCCCAGCATTTT
v_gene: TRBV11-2; abundance: .; d_gene: TRBD2; j_gene: TRBJ2-5; CDR3aa: CASSSLREVQETQYF; CDR3nt: TGTGCCAGCAGCTCTTTACGGGAGGTACAAGAGACCCAGTACTTC
v_gene: TRBV19; abundance: .; d_gene: .; j_gene: TRBJ2-1; CDR3aa: CASSIVAGPEQFF; CDR3nt: TGTGCCAGTAGTATAGTTGCGGGACCTGAGCAGTTCTTC
v_gene: TRBV30; abundance: few; d_gene: .; j_gene: TRBJ1-1; CDR3aa: CAWAHYTEAFF; CDR3nt: TGTGCCTGGGCTCACTACACTGAAGCTTTCTTT
v_gene: TRBV2; abundance: .; d_gene: TRBD2; j_gene: TRBJ2-1; CDR3aa: CATRTSLNEQFF; CDR3nt: TGTGCCACTCGGACTAGTCTCAATGAGCAGTTCTTC